This T cell receptor beta chain was documented in a study of post-analysis software for immune sequencing data. In regard to this clonotype: Its antigen remains unidentified.

Prepared libraries of TCR beta cDNA carried unique molecular identifiers. TCRdb used MiXCR to reprocess the PCR reads, holding one entry per CDR3 protein. The sample lists some 500,000 distinct CDR3 sequences, around 40% occurring once. Findings and caveats of the study: Controls had lower frequencies than patients of about 5 TRBV segments, which included TRBV5-6, TRBV5-1 and TRBV20-1. Multiple sclerosis was associated with a significant reduction in normalized Chao1 diversity relative to controls.

The junction had 10 bases not matched to a gene; V was cut back by 5 bases and J by 3 bases. Per germline, CDR1 SGHVS and CDR2 FQNEAQ. This CDR3 spans 16 amino acids. This sequence originates from a girl aged 5 to 17 with multiple sclerosis. Specimen: blood. The V call is TRBV7-8, the J call TRBJ1-2; 9 nucleotides agree with TRBD1. The CDR3 protein is CASSPNRDRADYGYTF. Written as DNA, the CDR3 is TGTGCCAGCAGCCCCAACCGGGACAGGGCGGACTATGGCTACACCTTC.